Described below is a single TCR beta chain sequence and its context. This entry belongs to a study of T cell changes during pregnancy in multiple sclerosis. TCRdb keeps only in-frame clones here, not all; method: immunoSEQ multiplex PCR. Among 40,000 or so clones listed, around nine tenths were seen once. The V end lost 4 bases, the J end lost 1 base, and 22 bases lay between the germline ends. CDR3 length: 17 residues. The germline CDR1 and CDR2 sequences are SQVTM and ANQGSEA. This sequence originates from a female donor with multiple sclerosis, enrolled in a pregnancy study. Sequenced here: CD8+ T cells from peripheral blood mononuclear cells, sampled in the third trimester of pregnancy. This chain links TRBV29-1 with TRBJ1-1; D gene unclear. CDR3 region: CSVADPLVWEGNTEAFF. CDR3 coding DNA: TGCAGCGTTGCTGACCCTCTGGTCTGGGAGGGGAACACTGAAGCTTTCTTT. The complete variable domain, with remaining parts taken from reference TRBV29-1 and TRBJ1-1, reads SAVISQKPSRDICQRGTSLTIQCQVDSQVTMMFWYRQQPGQSLTLIATANQGSEATYESGFVIDKFPISRPNLTFSTLTVSNMSPEDSSIYLCSVADPLVWEGNTEAFFGQGTRLTVV.